These 14 T cell receptor beta chains originate from one sample sequenced in a study of blood T cell repertoires in COVID-19. The assay was immunoSEQ multiplex PCR, and TCRdb's table has in-frame clones only and misses some. The sample shows some 340,000 clones, about 90% of them seen only once. Sequences were obtained from PBMCs or T cells enriched from blood (not recorded which). All receptors derive from a woman aged 30 to 39 who had recovered from COVID-19.

The CDR3 bases are TGTGCCAGTAGTCCCCGGCAGGGGAGCAATGAGCAGTTCTTC. Translating gives CASSPRQGSNEQFF. V is TRBV19 and J is TRBJ2-1, with D tentatively TRBD1 (6 bases). The V gene's germline CDR1 is LNHDA and CDR2 SQIVND (reference sequence). This CDR3 spans 14 amino acids. With 5 bases removed from V and 6 bases from J, the gap between germline ends came to 14 bases.

The chain joins TRBV28 to TRBJ1-2; a possible D gene is TRBD1 (5 bases). Trimming pared 3 bases from V and 7 bases from J, leaving 18 bases between. The CDR3 is 15 residues long. Per germline, CDR1 MDHEN and CDR2 SYDVKM. The CDR3 nucleotides read TGTGCCAGCAGTTTGGCGGCGGGGGGTGGTGCTGGCTACACCTTC. Its protein product is CASSLAAGGGAGYTF.

The chain links TRBV27 to TRBJ1-5, with unresolved D. V lost 5 bases to trimming and J lost 2 bases, with 10 bases between them. Germline V lookup: CDR1 MNHEY, CDR2 SMNVEV (reference sequence). The CDR3 covers 14 residues. CDR3 DNA sequence: TGTGCCAGCAGTCGTCTAAACGGCAATCAGCCCCAGCATTTT. Amino acid sequence: CASSRLNGNQPQHF.

This chain links TRBV7-6 with TRBJ1-1; tentative D call: TRBD1 (5 bases). The germline V gene has CDR1 SGHVS and CDR2 FNYEAQ. Trimming removed 1 base from V and 0 bases from J, with 21 bases in between. CDR3 size: 19 residues. Here the CDR3 reads CASSLVFGIPGHLNTEAFF. The CDR3 DNA sequence: TGTGCCAGCAGCTTAGTGTTTGGGATTCCCGGACATTTGAACACTGAAGCTTTCTTT.

This sequence joins TRBV29-1 and TRBJ1-2; D gene unclear. The V end was cut by 4 bases, the J end by 7 bases, with 10 bases between. Germline V gene sequence: CDR1 SQVTM, CDR2 ANQGSEA. This CDR3 comprises 11 residues. The CDR3 region has the DNA TGCAGCGTTGCGGGGTTCCCTGGCTACACCTTC. This translates into CSVAGFPGYTF.

This rearrangement joins TRBV5-6 to TRBJ2-1; perhaps TRBD2 as D (6 bases). Trimming shortened V by 4 bases and J by 10 bases, and 12 bases separated the two germline ends. The CDR3 covers 12 residues. CDR1 and CDR2 (germline): SGHDT, YYEEEE. The CDR3 DNA is TGTGCCAGCAGCCGGAGACTAGACGAGCAGTTCTTC. It codes for CASSRRLDEQFF.

The V call is TRBV5-1, the J call TRBJ1-1; 7 bases line up with TRBD1. CDR1 and CDR2 from the germline V gene are SGHRS and YFSETQ. The CDR3 sequence is 15 residues long. Losses at the gene ends were 9 bases for V and 1 base for J; bases not matched to a gene: 12. CDR3 DNA: TGCGCCACCAAGGGACAGCCCGAACCGAACACTGAAGCTTTCTTT. Its protein product is CATKGQPEPNTEAFF.

The V and J genes are TRBV10-3 and TRBJ1-2; 11 bases are shared with TRBD1. The CDR3 is made up of 13 amino acids. The trim removed 7 bases at V and 3 bases at J, leaving 1 base unmatched. CDR1 and CDR2 from the germline V gene are ENHRY and SYGVKD. This chain's CDR3 is CAIKGQGDYGYTF. DNA of the CDR3: TGTGCCATCAAGGGACAGGGGGACTATGGCTACACCTTC.

This clone was picked up a small number of times. The CDR3 DNA reads as TGTGCCAGTAGCCCGTATCGCGGGGACCAGTACTTC. Residues: CASSPYRGDQYF. J is TRBJ2-7 and V is TRBV19; D perhaps matches TRBD2 (6 bases). Germline loops: CDR1 LNHDA, CDR2 SQIVND (reference sequence). Trimming removed 6 bases from V and 10 bases from J, with 16 bases in between. The CDR3 sequence is 12 residues long.

This rearrangement joins TRBV6-2 or TRBV6-3 to TRBJ1-3; TRBD1 matches at 11 bases. Germline lookup yields CDR1 MNHEY and CDR2 SVGEGT. V lost 2 bases and J lost 0; bases outside the gene matches: 12. The CDR3 has 20 amino acids. Written as DNA, the CDR3 is TGTGCCAGCAGTTACCCGTCCGGACAGGGGGCCTACTCCTCTGGAAACACCATATATTTT. Translated, it gives CASSYPSGQGAYSSGNTIYF.

V and J are TRBV6-5 and TRBJ1-3; D is ambiguous. The CDR3 runs 16 residues. The germline V gene has CDR1 MNHEY and CDR2 SVGAGI. V gave up 2 bases and J gave up 0 bases, with 11 bases separating them. The DNA for the CDR3 is TGTGCCAGCAGTTACGGTGGCGGATCCTCTGGAAACACCATATATTTT. As protein: CASSYGGGSSGNTIYF.

This chain joins TRBV7-3 and TRBJ2-1, with 8 nucleotides matching TRBD2. From germline, CDR1 is SGHTA and CDR2 FQGTGA. J gave up 8 bases and V 2 bases, and 8 bases lay outside the gene matches. The CDR3 consists of 15 residues. The CDR3 is CASSLGAGARDEQFF. CDR3 coding DNA: TGTGCCAGCAGCTTAGGAGCGGGGGCTAGGGATGAGCAGTTCTTC.

The CDR3 region has the DNA TGTGCCAGTGGACAGGGGGCTTCCGGGGAGCTGTTTTTT. Translated, it gives CASGQGASGELFF. V and J are TRBV19 and TRBJ2-2, with TRBD1 matching 11 bases. The length of the CDR3 is 13 residues. Germline lookup yields CDR1 LNHDA and CDR2 SQIVND (reference sequence). V was clipped by 8 bases and J by 6 bases; unmatched bases: 2. Together with reference TRBV19 and TRBJ2-2, the CDR3 gives the full variable domain: DGGITQSPKYLFRKEGQNVTLSCEQNLNHDAMYWYRQDPGQGLRLIYYSQIVNDFQKGDIAEGYSVSREKKESFPLTVTSAQKNPTAFYLCASGQGASGELFFGEGSRLTVL.

V is TRBV24-1 and J is TRBJ2-1, with 10 bases lining up with TRBD2. V shed 6 bases, J shed 6 bases, and the junction held 4 bases outside the gene matches. Per germline, CDR1 KGHDR and CDR2 SFDVKD. The CDR3 has 14 residues. This chain's CDR3 is CATSQAGGPNEQFF. In nucleotides, the CDR3 is TGTGCCACCAGTCAAGCGGGGGGGCCCAATGAGCAGTTCTTC.